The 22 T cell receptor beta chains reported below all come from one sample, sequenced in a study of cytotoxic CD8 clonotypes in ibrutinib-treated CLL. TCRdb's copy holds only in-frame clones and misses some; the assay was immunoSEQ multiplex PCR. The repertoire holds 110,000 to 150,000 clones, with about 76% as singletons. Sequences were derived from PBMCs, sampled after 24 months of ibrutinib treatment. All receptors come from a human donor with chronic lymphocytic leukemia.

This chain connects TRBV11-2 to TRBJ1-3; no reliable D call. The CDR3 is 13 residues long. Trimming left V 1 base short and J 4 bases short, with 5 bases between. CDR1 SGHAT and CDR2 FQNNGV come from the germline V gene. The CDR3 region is CASSLGVGNTIYF. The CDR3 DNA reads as TGTGCCAGCAGCTTAGGGGTCGGAAACACCATATATTTT.

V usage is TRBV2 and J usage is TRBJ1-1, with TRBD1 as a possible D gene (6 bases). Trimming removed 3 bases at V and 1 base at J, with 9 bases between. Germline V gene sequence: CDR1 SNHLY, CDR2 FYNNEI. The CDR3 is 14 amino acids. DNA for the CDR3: TGTGCCAGCAGTGAGGGGGGGCCGAACACTGAAGCTTTCTTT. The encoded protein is CASSEGGPNTEAFF.

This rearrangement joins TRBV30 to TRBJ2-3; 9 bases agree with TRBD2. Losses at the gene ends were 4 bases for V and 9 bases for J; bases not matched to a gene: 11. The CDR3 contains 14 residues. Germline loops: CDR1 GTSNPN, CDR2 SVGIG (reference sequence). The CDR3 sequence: CAWKKRGAPRTQYF. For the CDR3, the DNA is TGTGCCTGGAAGAAGCGGGGGGCCCCACGGACGCAGTATTTT.

CDR3 sequence: CASSKTGISGELFF. The CDR3 DNA reads TGTGCCAGCTCAAAGACAGGGATCTCCGGGGAGCTGTTTTTT. The rearrangement uses TRBV18 and TRBJ2-2, with 7 bases aligning to TRBD1. The CDR3 is 14 residues long. The junction had 6 bases not matched to a gene; V was cut back by 5 bases and J by 6 bases. Germline V gene data show CDR1 as KGHSH and CDR2 as LQKENI.

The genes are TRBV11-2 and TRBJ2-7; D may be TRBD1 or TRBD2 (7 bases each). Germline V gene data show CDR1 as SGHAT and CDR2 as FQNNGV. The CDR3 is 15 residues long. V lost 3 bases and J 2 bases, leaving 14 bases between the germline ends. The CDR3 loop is CASSFQGGGPYEQYF. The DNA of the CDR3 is TGTGCCAGCAGCTTTCAGGGGGGGGGACCCTACGAGCAGTACTTC.

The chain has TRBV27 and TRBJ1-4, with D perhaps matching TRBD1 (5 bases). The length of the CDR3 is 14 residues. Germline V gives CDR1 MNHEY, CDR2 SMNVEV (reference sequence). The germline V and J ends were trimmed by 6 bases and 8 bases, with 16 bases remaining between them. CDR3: CASRYQGEGEKLFF. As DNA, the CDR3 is TGTGCCAGCAGATATCAGGGTGAGGGCGAAAAACTGTTTTTT.

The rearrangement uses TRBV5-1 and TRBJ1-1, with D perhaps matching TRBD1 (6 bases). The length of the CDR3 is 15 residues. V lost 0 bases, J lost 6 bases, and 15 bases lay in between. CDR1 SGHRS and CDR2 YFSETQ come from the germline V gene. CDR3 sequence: CASSLDRGGVAEAFF. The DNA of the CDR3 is TGCGCCAGCAGCTTGGATCGAGGGGGAGTAGCTGAAGCTTTCTTT.

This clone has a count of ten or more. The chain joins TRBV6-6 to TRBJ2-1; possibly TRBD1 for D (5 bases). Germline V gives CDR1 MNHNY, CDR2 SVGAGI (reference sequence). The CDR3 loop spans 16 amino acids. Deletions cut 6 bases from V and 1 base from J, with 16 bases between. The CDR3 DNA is TGTGCCAGCAGCCCCAGGGTCTTATCGTCCTACAATGAGCAGTTCTTC. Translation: CASSPRVLSSYNEQFF.

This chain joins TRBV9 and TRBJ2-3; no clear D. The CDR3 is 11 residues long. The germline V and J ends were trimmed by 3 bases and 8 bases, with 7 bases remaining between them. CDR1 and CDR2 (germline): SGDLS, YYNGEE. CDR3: CASSARGTQYF. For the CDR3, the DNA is TGTGCCAGCAGCGCCCGCGGTACGCAGTATTTT.

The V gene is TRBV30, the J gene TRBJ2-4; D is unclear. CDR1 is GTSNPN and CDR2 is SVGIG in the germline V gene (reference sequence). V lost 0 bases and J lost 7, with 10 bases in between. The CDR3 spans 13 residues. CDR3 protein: CAWSVGVPNIQYF. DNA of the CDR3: TGTGCCTGGAGTGTTGGGGTCCCCAACATTCAGTACTTC.

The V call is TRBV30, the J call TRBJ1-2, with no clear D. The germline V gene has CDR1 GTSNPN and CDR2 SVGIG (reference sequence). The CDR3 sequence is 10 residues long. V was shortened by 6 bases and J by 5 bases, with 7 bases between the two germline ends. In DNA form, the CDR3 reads TGTGCCTGCCAAATTTATGGCTACACCTTC. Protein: CACQIYGYTF.

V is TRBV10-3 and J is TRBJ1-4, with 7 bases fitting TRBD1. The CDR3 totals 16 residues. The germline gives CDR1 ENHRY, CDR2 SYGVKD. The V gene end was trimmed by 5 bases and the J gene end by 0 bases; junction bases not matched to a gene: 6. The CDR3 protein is CAISPGTAATNEKLFF. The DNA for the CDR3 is TGTGCCATCAGTCCCGGGACAGCTGCAACTAATGAAAAACTGTTTTTT.

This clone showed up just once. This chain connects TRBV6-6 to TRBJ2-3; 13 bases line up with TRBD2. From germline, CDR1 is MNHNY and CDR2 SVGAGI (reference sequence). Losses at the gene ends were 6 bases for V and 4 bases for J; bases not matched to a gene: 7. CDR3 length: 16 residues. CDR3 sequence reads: CASSPGLAGVADTQYF. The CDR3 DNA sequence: TGTGCCAGCAGCCCAGGACTAGCGGGAGTCGCAGATACGCAGTATTTT.

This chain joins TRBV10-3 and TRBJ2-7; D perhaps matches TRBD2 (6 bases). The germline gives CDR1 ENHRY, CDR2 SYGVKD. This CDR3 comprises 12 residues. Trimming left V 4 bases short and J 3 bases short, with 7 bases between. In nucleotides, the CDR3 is TGTGCCATCAGTGGGGAGGACTACGAGCAGTACTTC. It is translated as CAISGEDYEQYF.

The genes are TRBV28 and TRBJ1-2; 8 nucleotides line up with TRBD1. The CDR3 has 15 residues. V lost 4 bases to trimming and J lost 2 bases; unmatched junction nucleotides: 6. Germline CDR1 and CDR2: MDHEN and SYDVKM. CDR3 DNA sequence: TGTGCCAGCAGTTCTCCGGCAGGGGGCAACTATGGCTACACCTTC. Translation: CASSSPAGGNYGYTF.

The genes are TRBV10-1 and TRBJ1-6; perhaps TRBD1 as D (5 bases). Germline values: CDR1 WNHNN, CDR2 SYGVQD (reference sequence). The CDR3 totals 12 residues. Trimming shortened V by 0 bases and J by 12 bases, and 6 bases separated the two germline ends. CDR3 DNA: TGCGCCAGCAGTGAGTCCGGGGGACCCCTCCACTTT. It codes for CASSESGGPLHF.

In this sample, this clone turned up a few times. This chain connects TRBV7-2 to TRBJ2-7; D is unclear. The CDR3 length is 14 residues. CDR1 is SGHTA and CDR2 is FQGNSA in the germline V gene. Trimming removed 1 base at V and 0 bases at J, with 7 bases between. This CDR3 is CASSLDSASYEQYF. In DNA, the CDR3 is TGTGCCAGCAGCTTAGATTCAGCCTCCTACGAGCAGTACTTC.

CDR3 in DNA: TGCGCCAGCAGCCAAGATGTGGCGGGAGGGCCGGGAGATACGCAGTATTTT. Amino acid sequence: CASSQDVAGGPGDTQYF. The rearrangement links TRBV4-3 to TRBJ2-3; 9 nucleotides match TRBD2. J lost 5 bases, V lost 0 bases, and 9 bases had no gene match. This CDR3 contains 17 residues. CDR1 and CDR2 (germline): LGHNA, YSLEER.

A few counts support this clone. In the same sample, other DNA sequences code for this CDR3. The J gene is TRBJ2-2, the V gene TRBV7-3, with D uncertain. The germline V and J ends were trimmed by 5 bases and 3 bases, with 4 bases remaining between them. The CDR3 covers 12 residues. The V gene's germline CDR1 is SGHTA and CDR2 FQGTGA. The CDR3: CASSPDTGELFF. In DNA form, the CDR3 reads TGTGCCAGCAGCCCAGACACCGGGGAGCTGTTTTTT.

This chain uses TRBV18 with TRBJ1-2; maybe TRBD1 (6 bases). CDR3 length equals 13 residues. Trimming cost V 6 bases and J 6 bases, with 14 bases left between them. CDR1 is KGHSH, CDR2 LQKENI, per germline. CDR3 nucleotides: TGTGCCAGCTCGCGGGGGGGGCTCGATGGCTACACCTTC. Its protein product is CASSRGGLDGYTF.

CDR3 amino acids: CAWSVLPGPLHF. Written as DNA, the CDR3 is TGTGCCTGGAGTGTACTCCCCGGGCCCCTCCACTTT. The V call is TRBV30, the J call TRBJ1-6, with no clear D. V shed 0 bases and J shed 13 bases, with 10 bases lying between them. The CDR3 extends over 12 amino acids. Per germline, CDR1 GTSNPN and CDR2 SVGIG (reference sequence).

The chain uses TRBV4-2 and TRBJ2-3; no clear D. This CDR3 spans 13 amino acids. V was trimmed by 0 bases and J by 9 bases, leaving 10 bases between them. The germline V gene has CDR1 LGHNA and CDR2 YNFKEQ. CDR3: CASSQERPRTQYF. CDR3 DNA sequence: TGTGCCAGCAGCCAAGAGAGGCCCCGGACGCAGTATTTT.